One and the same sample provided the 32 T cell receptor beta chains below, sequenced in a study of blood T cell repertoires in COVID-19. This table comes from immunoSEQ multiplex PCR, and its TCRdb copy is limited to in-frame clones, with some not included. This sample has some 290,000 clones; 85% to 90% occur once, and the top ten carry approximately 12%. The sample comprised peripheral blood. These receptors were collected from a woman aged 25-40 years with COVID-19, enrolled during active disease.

CDR3 loop: CASSLSRGHSQFF. For the CDR3, the DNA is TGTGCCAGCAGCCTTTCTAGAGGACATTCCCAGTTCTTC. The V call is TRBV16, the J call TRBJ2-1; tentatively, D is TRBD1 (5 bases). The V gene's germline CDR1 is KGHSY and CDR2 FQNENV. This CDR3 has 13 residues. The V gene lost 4 bases and the J gene lost 13 bases, with 17 bases spanning the gap. Combining the CDR3 with reference TRBV16 and TRBJ2-1 gives the whole variable domain GEEVAQTPKHLVRGEGQKAKLYCAPIKGHSYVFWYQQVLKNEFKFLISFQNENVFDETGMPKERFSAKCLPNSPCSLEIQATKLEDSAVYFCASSLSRGHSQFFGPGTRLTVL.

The CDR3 DNA reads TGTGCCAGCAGCTTAGCGCGGTCCAACTATGGCTACACCTTC. Encoded protein: CASSLARSNYGYTF. The chain employs TRBV7-8 and TRBJ1-2; D unclear. The germline V gene encodes CDR1 SGHVS and CDR2 FQNEAQ. V lost 0 bases to trimming and J lost 2 bases, with 7 bases between them. The CDR3 length is 14 residues.

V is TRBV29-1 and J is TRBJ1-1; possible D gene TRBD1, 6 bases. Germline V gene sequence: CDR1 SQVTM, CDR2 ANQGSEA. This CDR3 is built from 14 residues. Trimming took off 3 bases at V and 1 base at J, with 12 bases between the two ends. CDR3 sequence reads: CSVEYAGENTEAFF. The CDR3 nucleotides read TGCAGCGTTGAGTACGCAGGGGAGAACACTGAAGCTTTCTTT.

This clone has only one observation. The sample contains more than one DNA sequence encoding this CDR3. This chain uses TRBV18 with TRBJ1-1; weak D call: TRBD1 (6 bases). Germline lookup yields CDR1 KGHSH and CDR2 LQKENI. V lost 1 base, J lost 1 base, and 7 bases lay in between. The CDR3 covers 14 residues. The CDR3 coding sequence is TGTGCCAGCTCACCACAGGGACAGAACACTGAAGCTTTCTTT. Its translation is CASSPQGQNTEAFF.

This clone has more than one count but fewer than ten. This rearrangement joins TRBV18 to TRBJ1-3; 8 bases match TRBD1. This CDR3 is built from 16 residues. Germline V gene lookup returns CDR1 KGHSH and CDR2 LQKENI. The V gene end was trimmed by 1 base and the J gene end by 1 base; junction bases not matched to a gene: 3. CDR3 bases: TGTGCCAGCTCACCACTGGACAGGGTGTCTGGAAACACCATATATTTT. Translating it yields CASSPLDRVSGNTIYF.

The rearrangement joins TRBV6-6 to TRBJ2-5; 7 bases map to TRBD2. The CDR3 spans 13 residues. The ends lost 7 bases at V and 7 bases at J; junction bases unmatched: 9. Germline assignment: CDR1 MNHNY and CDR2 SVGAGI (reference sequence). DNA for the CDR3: TGTGCCAGCATGAACGAGCGGGGTGGGACCCAGTACTTC. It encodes CASMNERGGTQYF.

CDR3 residues: CASSQDAGTVDYGYTF. CDR3 nucleotides: TGTGCCAGCAGCCAAGATGCCGGGACTGTAGACTATGGCTACACCTTC. The genes are TRBV3-1 (or the pseudogene TRBV3-2) and TRBJ1-2, with a tentative D call TRBD1 (5 bases). Germline CDR1 LGHDT, CDR2 YNNKEL (reference sequence). CDR3 size: 16 residues. Trimming cost V 0 bases and J 3 bases, with 14 bases left between them.

The CDR3, as DNA: TGTGCCAGCAGAATCGGGACAGCCTCCTACGAGCAGTACTTC. Its translation is CASRIGTASYEQYF. J is TRBJ2-7 and V is TRBV6-5; 7 bases map to TRBD1. The V gene end was trimmed by 6 bases and the J gene end by 0 bases; junction bases not matched to a gene: 5. The germline V gene encodes CDR1 MNHEY and CDR2 SVGAGI. The CDR3 loop spans 14 amino acids.

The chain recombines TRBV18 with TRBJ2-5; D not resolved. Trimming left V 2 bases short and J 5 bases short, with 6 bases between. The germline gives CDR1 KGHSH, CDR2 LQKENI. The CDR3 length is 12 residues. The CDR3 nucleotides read TGTGCCAGCTCACCATTTGAGGAGACCCAGTACTTC. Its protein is CASSPFEETQYF. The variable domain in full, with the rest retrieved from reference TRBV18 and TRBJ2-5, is NAGVMQNPRHLVRRRGQEARLRCSPMKGHSHVYWYRQLPEEGLKFMVYLQKENIIDESGMPKERFSAEFPKEGPSILRIQQVVRGDSAAYFCASSPFEETQYFGPGTRLLVL.

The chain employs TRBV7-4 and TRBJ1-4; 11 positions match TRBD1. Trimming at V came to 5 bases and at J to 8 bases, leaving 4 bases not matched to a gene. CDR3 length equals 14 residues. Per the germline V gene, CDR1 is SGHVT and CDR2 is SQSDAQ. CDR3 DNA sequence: TGTGCCAGCAGCATCGGGGACAGGGGGGAAAAACTGTTTTTT. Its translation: CASSIGDRGEKLFF.

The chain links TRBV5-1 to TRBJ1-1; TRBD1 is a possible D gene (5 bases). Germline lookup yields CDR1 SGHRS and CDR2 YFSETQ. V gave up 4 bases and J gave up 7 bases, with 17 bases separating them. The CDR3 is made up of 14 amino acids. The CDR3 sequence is CASSASGNSGEAFF. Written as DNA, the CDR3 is TGCGCCAGCAGCGCCTCAGGGAATTCGGGTGAAGCTTTCTTT.

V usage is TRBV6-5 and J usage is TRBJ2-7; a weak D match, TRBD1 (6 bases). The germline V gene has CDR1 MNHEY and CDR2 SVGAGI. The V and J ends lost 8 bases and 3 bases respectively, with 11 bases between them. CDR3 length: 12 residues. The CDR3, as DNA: TGTGCCAGCGAGAGCAGGGGCTACGAGCAGTACTTC. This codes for CASESRGYEQYF.

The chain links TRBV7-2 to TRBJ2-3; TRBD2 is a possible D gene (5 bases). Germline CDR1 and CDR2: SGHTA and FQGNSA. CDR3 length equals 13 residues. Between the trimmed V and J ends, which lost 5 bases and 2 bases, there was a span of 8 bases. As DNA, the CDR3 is TGTGCCAGCAGCCCCGGACTCACAGATACGCAGTATTTT. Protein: CASSPGLTDTQYF.

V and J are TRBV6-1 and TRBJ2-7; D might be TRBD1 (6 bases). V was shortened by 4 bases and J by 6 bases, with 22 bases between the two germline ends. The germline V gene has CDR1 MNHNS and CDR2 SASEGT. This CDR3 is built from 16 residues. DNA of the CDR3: TGTGCCAGCAGTGGCCGGGACACCCAAATGGTCCCCGAGCAGTACTTC. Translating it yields CASSGRDTQMVPEQYF.

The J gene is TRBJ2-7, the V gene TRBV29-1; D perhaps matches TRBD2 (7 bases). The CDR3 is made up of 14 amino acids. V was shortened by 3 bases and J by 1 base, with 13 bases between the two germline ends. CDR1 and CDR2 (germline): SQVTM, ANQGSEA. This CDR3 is CSVDIGGESYEQYF. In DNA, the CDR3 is TGCAGCGTTGATATAGGGGGGGAATCCTACGAGCAGTACTTC.

CDR3 sequence reads: CASSEWAGPGTDTQYF. The DNA of the CDR3 is TGTGCCAGCAGTGAATGGGCAGGGCCCGGGACAGATACGCAGTATTTT. The rearrangement links TRBV6-1 to TRBJ2-3; perhaps TRBD1 as D (5 bases). V lost 2 bases and J 3 bases, leaving 15 bases between the germline ends. Germline V gene lookup returns CDR1 MNHNS and CDR2 SASEGT. This CDR3 is 16 amino acids long.

The CDR3 region has the DNA TGTGCCAGCAGTCCTAGGGAGGGACTGTCTAACTATGGCTACACCTTC. Translating gives CASSPREGLSNYGYTF. This chain links TRBV9 with TRBJ1-2; D might be TRBD1 (5 bases). V was pared by 5 bases and J by 0 bases, with 17 bases between. Germline loops: CDR1 SGDLS, CDR2 YYNGEE. The CDR3 sequence is 16 residues long. Filled out from reference TRBV9 and TRBJ1-2, the complete variable domain reads DSGVTQTPKHLITATGQRVTLRCSPRSGDLSVYWYQQSLDQGLQFLIQYYNGEERAKGNILERFSAQQFPDLHSELNLSSLELGDSALYFCASSPREGLSNYGYTFGSGTRLTVV.

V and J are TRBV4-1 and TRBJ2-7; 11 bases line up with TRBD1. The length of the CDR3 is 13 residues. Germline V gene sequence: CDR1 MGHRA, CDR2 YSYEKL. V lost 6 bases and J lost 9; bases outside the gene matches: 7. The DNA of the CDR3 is TGCGCCAGCAGTTTTCCGGGACAGGGGGTGCAGTACTTC. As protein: CASSFPGQGVQYF.

The CDR3 sequence: CASSLDLRSGGTYEQYF. DNA for the CDR3: TGCGCCAGCAGCTTGGATCTGCGGTCGGGGGGCACGTACGAGCAGTACTTC. This chain links TRBV5-1 with TRBJ2-7; D is perhaps TRBD2 (7 bases). This CDR3 region has 17 residues. In germline, CDR1 is SGHRS, CDR2 YFSETQ. V lost 0 bases and J lost 4, with 20 bases in between.

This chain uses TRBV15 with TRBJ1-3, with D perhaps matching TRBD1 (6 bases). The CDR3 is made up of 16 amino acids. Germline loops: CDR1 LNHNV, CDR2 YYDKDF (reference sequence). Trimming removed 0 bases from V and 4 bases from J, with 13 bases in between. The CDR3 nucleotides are TGTGCCACCAGCAGAGATTTCTCAGGGGACGGAAACACCATATATTTT. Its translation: CATSRDFSGDGNTIYF. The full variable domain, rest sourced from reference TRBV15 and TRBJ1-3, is DAMVIQNPRYQVTQFGKPVTLSCSQTLNHNVMYWYQQKSSQAPKLLFHYYDKDFNNEADTPDNFQSRRPNTSFCFLDIRSPGLGDTAMYLCATSRDFSGDGNTIYFGEGSWLTVV.

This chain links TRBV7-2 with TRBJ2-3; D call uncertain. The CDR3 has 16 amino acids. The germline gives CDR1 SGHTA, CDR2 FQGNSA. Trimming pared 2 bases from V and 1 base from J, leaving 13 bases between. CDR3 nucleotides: TGTGCCAGCAGCTTATCAGCGAGCATTCGCACAGATACGCAGTATTTT. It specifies CASSLSASIRTDTQYF.

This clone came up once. The CDR3 protein is CASSLPAAGGSYEQYF. As DNA, the CDR3 is TGCGCCAGCAGCTTGCCCGCGGCGGGGGGGTCCTACGAGCAGTACTTC. This chain connects TRBV5-1 to TRBJ2-7; the match to TRBD2 covers 9 bases. The CDR3 covers 16 residues. Trimming removed 1 base from V and 1 base from J; junction bases left unmatched: 6. CDR1 and CDR2 from the germline V gene are SGHRS and YFSETQ. The full variable domain, completed using reference TRBV5-1 and TRBJ2-7, is KAGVTQTPRYLIKTRGQQVTLSCSPISGHRSVSWYQQTPGQGLQFLFEYFSETQRNKGNFPGRFSGRQFSNSRSEMNVSTLELGDSALYLCASSLPAAGGSYEQYFGPGTRLTVT.

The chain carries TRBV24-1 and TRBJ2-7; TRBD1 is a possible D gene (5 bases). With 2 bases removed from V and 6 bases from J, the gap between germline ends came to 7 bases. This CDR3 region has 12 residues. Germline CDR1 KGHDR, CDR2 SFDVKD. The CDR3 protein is CATSDSTGEQYF. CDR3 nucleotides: TGTGCCACCAGTGATTCAACAGGCGAGCAGTACTTC.

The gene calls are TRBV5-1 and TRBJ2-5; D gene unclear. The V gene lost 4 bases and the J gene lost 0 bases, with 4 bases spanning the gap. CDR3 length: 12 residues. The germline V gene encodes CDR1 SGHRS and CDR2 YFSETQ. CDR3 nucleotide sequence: TGCGCCAGCAGCCTGTACCAAGAGACCCAGTACTTC. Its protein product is CASSLYQETQYF.

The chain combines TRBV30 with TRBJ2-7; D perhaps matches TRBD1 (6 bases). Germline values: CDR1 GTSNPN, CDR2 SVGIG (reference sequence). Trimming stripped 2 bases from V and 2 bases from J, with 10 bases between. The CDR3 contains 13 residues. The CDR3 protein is CAWSPGVAYEQYF. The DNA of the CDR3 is TGTGCCTGGAGTCCAGGGGTGGCCTACGAGCAGTACTTC.

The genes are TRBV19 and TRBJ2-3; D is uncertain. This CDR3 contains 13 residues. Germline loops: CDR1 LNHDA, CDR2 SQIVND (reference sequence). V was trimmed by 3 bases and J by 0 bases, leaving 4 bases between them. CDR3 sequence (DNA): TGTGCCAGTAGTATGGCTAGCACAGATACGCAGTATTTT. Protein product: CASSMASTDTQYF.

The CDR3 coding sequence is TGTGCCAGTATGGGGTGGGGGACAGGCTACGAAAAACTGTTTTTT. Its protein product is CASMGWGTGYEKLFF. The chain combines TRBV19 with TRBJ1-4; 8 positions agree with TRBD1. Unmatched junction bases numbered 12, after V lost 7 bases and J lost 8 bases. Per the germline V gene, CDR1 is LNHDA and CDR2 is SQIVND (reference sequence). This CDR3 is 15 amino acids long.

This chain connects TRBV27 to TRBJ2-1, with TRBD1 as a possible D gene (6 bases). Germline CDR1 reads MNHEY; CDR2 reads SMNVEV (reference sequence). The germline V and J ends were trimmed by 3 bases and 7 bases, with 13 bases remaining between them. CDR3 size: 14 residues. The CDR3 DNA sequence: TGTGCCAGCAGTTTGCAGGGGCTTTGGAATGAGCAGTTCTTC. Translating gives CASSLQGLWNEQFF.

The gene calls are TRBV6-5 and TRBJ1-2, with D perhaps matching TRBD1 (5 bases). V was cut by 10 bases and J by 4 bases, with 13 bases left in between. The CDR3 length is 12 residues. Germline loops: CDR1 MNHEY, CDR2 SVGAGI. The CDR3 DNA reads TGTGCCACCGAAATCCAGGGCTATGGCTACACCTTC. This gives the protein CATEIQGYGYTF.

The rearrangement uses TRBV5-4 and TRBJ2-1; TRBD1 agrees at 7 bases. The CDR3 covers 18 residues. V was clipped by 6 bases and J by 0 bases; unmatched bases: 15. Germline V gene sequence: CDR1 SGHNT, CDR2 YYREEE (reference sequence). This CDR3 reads CASKHYTGTVGSYNEQFF. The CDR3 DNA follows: TGTGCCAGCAAACATTATACCGGGACAGTCGGCTCCTACAATGAGCAGTTCTTC.

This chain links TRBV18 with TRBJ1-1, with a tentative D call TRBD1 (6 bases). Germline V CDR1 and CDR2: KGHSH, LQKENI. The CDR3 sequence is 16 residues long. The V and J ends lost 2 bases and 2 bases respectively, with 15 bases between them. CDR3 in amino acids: CASSPTPAGANTEAFF. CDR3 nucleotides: TGTGCCAGCTCACCAACCCCGGCAGGGGCAAACACTGAAGCTTTCTTT.

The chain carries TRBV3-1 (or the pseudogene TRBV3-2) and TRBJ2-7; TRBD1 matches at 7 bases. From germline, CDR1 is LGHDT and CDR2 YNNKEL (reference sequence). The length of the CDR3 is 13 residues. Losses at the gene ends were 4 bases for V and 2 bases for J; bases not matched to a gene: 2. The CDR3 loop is CASSPTGAYEQYF. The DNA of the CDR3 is TGTGCCAGCAGCCCAACAGGGGCCTACGAGCAGTACTTC.